This T cell receptor (beta chain) was retrieved from a study of T cell changes during pregnancy in multiple sclerosis. This clone is a singleton in its sample. This table comes from immunoSEQ multiplex PCR, and its TCRdb copy is limited to in-frame clones, with some not included. The sample records roughly 37,000 clones, roughly nine tenths being singletons. The source is a female donor in good health, enrolled as a control in a pregnancy study. The input for sequencing was CD4+ T cells from peripheral blood mononuclear cells, taken in the second trimester of pregnancy.

The CDR3 loop reads CASSALAGLTGELFF. DNA of the CDR3: TGTGCCAGCAGCGCACTAGCGGGCCTGACCGGGGAGCTGTTTTTT. V usage is TRBV9 and J usage is TRBJ2-2, with TRBD2 matching over 9 bases. Per germline, CDR1 SGDLS and CDR2 YYNGEE. The CDR3 runs to 15 residues. V was clipped by 3 bases and J by 5 bases; unmatched bases: 5. The full variable domain, in which reference TRBV9 and TRBJ2-2 provide the parts outside the CDR3, is DSGVTQTPKHLITATGQRVTLRCSPRSGDLSVYWYQQSLDQGLQFLIQYYNGEERAKGNILERFSAQQFPDLHSELNLSSLELGDSALYFCASSALAGLTGELFFGEGSRLTVL.